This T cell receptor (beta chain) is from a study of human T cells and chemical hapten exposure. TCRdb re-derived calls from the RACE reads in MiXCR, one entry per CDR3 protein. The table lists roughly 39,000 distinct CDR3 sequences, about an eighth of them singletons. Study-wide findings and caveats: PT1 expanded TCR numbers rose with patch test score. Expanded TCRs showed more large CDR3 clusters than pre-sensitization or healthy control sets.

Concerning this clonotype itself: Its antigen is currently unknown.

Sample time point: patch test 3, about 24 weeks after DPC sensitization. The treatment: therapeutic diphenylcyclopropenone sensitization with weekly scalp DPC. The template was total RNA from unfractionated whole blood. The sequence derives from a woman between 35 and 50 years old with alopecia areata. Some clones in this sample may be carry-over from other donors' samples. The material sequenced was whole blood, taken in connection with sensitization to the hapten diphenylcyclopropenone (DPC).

The CDR3 region has the DNA TGTGCCAGCAGTGTGGAGACCTATGGCTACACCTTC. It specifies CASSVETYGYTF. The V call is TRBV6-1, the J call TRBJ1-2; D unclear. Germline assignment: CDR1 MNHNS and CDR2 SASEGT. This CDR3 contains 12 residues. V was cut by 4 bases and J by 4 bases, with 7 bases left in between.